These 11 T cell receptor beta chains originate from one sample sequenced in a study of PD-L1 blockade in urothelial cancer. TCRdb's copy holds only in-frame clones and misses some; the assay was immunoSEQ multiplex PCR. The data show 25,000 to 40,000 clones, approximately 82% seen once. Sequencing was performed on PBMCs, taken around atezolizumab (anti-PD-L1) treatment. The receptor source for this set is a man in his 60s with urothelial cancer.

The rearrangement links TRBV7-2 to TRBJ2-5; D gene unclear. Germline loops: CDR1 SGHTA, CDR2 FQGNSA. V shed 3 bases and J shed 4 bases, with 12 bases lying between them. This CDR3 has 14 amino acids. The CDR3 region has the DNA TGTGCCAGCAGCTTGAACGCTAGAGGAGAGACCCAGTACTTC. This codes for CASSLNARGETQYF.

This clone was counted once. V gene TRBV14 combines with J gene TRBJ2-7, with 10 bases aligning to TRBD1. V was pared by 4 bases and J by 5 bases, with 8 bases of the junction left unmatched. Germline V gives CDR1 SGHDN, CDR2 FVKESK. The length of the CDR3 is 15 residues. The chain's CDR3 is CASSPRGQGKHEQYF. The CDR3 DNA reads as TGTGCCAGCAGCCCCCGGGGACAGGGGAAACACGAGCAGTACTTC.

The V gene is TRBV7-6, the J gene TRBJ2-1; D is undetermined. V lost 5 bases and J 0 bases, leaving 11 bases between the germline ends. The CDR3 spans 15 residues. From germline, CDR1 is SGHVS and CDR2 FNYEAQ. The CDR3 protein is CASSRGESSYNEQFF. The DNA of the CDR3 is TGTGCCAGCAGCCGAGGAGAGAGCTCCTACAATGAGCAGTTCTTC.

The genes are TRBV9 and TRBJ2-3, with 9 bases fitting TRBD1. V lost 3 bases, J lost 2 bases, and 13 bases stayed unmatched. Germline assignment: CDR1 SGDLS and CDR2 YYNGEE. CDR3 size: 18 residues. CDR3 in amino acids: CASSEGTGFSGVTDTQYF. The CDR3 nucleotides are TGTGCCAGCAGCGAAGGGACAGGGTTTTCAGGTGTCACAGATACGCAGTATTTT.

The V gene is TRBV7-2, the J gene TRBJ2-5; tentative D call: TRBD1 (6 bases). Germline lookup yields CDR1 SGHTA and CDR2 FQGNSA. CDR3 size: 15 residues. Trimming stripped 4 bases from V and 4 bases from J, with 16 bases between. CDR3 nucleotide sequence: TGTGCCAGCAGCTCAAACAGGGCGTTGGGAGAGACCCAGTACTTC. This codes for CASSSNRALGETQYF.

This clone was observed a few times. The CDR3: CASSVPSGHNEQFF. CDR3 bases: TGTGCCAGTAGTGTCCCTAGCGGGCACAATGAGCAGTTCTTC. This chain links TRBV19 with TRBJ2-1; 8 nucleotides match TRBD2. CDR3 size: 14 residues. Looked up from germline, CDR1 is LNHDA and CDR2 is SQIVND (reference sequence). The V segment lost 5 bases and the J segment 5 bases; nucleotides outside the gene matches: 5.

This clone was recorded a few times. The rearrangement joins TRBV12-5 to TRBJ1-2; 11 bases align to TRBD1. The V gene end was trimmed by 6 bases and the J gene end by 7 bases; junction bases not matched to a gene: 10. Germline V CDR1 and CDR2: LGHNT, FRNRAP. The CDR3 has 15 residues. The CDR3 sequence is CASGMGQGVLSGYTF. In nucleotides, the CDR3 is TGTGCTAGTGGGATGGGACAGGGGGTATTGTCTGGCTACACCTTC.

The chain employs TRBV6-1 and TRBJ1-1; D not resolved. V was pared by 7 bases and J by 1 base, with 13 bases between. Germline assignment: CDR1 MNHNS and CDR2 SASEGT. The CDR3 sequence is 14 residues long. CDR3 nucleotide sequence: TGTGCCAGCACCCTATCTGGGAGGAACACTGAAGCTTTCTTT. This sequence encodes CASTLSGRNTEAFF.

This clone has only a few counts. The genes are TRBV19 and TRBJ2-7, with a possible D match to TRBD1 (6 bases). The CDR3 runs 12 residues. Trimming stripped 11 bases from V and 1 base from J, with 12 bases between. Germline CDR1 is LNHDA and CDR2 is SQIVND (reference sequence). The CDR3 region has the DNA TGTGCCGTCAGGGGTCCGTCCTACGAGCAGTACTTC. Its translation is CAVRGPSYEQYF.

The chain couples TRBV7-2 to TRBJ1-5; TRBD1 agrees at 7 bases. Trimming at V came to 1 base and at J to 3 bases, leaving 6 bases not matched to a gene. This CDR3 is built from 16 residues. Germline CDR1 reads SGHTA; CDR2 reads FQGNSA. The CDR3 DNA is TGTGCCAGCAGCTTAGAGTGGACAGGTCCCAATCAGCCCCAGCATTTT. Translated: CASSLEWTGPNQPQHF.

The chain employs TRBV29-1 and TRBJ2-5; 9 bases match TRBD1. Germline-derived CDR1 and CDR2 are SQVTM and ANQGSEA. This CDR3 region has 13 residues. J lost 3 bases, V lost 6 bases, and 5 bases had no gene match. CDR3 sequence reads: CSVSGTGKETQYF. For the CDR3, the DNA is TGCAGCGTCTCAGGGACAGGGAAAGAGACCCAGTACTTC.